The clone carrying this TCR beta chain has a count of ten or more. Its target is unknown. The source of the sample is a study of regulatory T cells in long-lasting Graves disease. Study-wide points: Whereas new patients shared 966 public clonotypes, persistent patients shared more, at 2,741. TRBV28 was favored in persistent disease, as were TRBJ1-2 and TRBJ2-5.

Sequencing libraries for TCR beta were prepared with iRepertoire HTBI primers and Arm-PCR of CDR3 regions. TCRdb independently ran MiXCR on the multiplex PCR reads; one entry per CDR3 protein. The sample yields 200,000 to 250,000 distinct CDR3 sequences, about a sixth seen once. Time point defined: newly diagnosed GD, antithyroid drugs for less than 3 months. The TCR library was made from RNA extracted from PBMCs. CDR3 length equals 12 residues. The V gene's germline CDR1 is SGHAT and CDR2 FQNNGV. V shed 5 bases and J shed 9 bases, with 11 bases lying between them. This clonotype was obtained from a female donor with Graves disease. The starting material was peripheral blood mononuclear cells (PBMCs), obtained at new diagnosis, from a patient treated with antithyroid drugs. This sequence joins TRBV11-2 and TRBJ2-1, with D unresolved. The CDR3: CASSQEGLEQFF. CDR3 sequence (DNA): TGTGCCAGCAGCCAAGAAGGGCTTGAGCAGTTCTTC.